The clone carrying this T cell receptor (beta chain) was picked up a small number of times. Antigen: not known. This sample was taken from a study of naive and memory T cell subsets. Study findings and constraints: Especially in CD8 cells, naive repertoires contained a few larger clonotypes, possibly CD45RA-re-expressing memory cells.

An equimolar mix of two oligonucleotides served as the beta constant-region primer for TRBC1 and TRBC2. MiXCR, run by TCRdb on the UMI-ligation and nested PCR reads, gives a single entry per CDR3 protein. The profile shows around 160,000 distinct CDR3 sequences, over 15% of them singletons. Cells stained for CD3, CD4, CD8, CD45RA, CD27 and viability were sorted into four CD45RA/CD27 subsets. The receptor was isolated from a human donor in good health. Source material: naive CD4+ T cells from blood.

The CDR3 is CATSDATPRTDTQYF. CDR3 nucleotides: TGTGCCACCAGTGATGCTACTCCCCGCACAGATACGCAGTATTTT. This chain joins TRBV24-1 and TRBJ2-3, with D hard to call. V lost 3 bases and J lost 1, with 10 bases in between. There are 15 residues in the CDR3. The germline V gene has CDR1 KGHDR and CDR2 SFDVKD.